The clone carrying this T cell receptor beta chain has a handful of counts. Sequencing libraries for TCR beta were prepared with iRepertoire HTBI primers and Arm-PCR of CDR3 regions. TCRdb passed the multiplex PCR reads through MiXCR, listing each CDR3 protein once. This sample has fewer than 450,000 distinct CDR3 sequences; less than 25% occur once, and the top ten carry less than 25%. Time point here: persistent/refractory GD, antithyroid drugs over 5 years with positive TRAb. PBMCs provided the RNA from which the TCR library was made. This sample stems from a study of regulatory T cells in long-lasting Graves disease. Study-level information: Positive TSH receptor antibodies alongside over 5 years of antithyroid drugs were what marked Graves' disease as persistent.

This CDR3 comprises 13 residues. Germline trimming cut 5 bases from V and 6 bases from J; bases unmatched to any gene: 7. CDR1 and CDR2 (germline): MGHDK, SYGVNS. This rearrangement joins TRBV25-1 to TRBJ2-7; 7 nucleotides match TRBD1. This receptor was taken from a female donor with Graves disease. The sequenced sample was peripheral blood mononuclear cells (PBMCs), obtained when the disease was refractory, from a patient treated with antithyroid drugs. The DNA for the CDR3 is TGTGCCAGCAGTACACAGACAGGGACCGAGCAGTACTTC. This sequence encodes CASSTQTGTEQYF.